This TCR beta chain comes out of a study of beta chain features in type 1 diabetes (dated by TCRdb to between 2017 and 2018). A note on the overall study: No differences in mean age, gender distribution, total cell number or subset yield were found between patients and healthy donors. A total of approximately 110,000,000 sorted cells were examined across all samples, and a strong correlation was observed between cell number per subset and RNA yield. In the study, TCRB repertoires of sorted circulating CD4+ T cell subsets from recently diagnosed type 1 diabetes patients were compared with those of matched healthy donors. Whereas all 30 or so donors provided naive and central memory subsets, regulatory and stem cell-like memory subsets were isolated from just 8 patients and roughly 8 healthy donors. The paper's findings and limits, for the study overall: At VDJ recombination sites, patients with type 1 diabetes made fewer insertions and deleted more nucleotides, a pattern implying thymic rearrangement abnormalities. Because small numbers of individuals were included in the HLA sub-analyses, any influence of HLA type on TCRB rearrangement was left unresolved. Because cDNA was sequenced instead of genomic DNA, highly expressing activated cells could be over-represented, though the groups showed no difference in activation or CD3 levels. Shorter templates might be favored by PCR, yet because patient and control samples were amplified and corrected together, any such skew would affect both groups equally. Naive, central memory and regulatory TCRB repertoires appeared more similar among patients than among healthy donors. Type 1 diabetes patients showed a moderate but significant shortening of TCRB CDR3 length in all four CD4+ subsets.

V drops 6 bases and J drops 4 bases, leaving 13 bases in between. Taken from cysteine to phenylalanine, the CDR3 has 15 residues. The sequence is cut down to CDR3 DNA, 45 bases in frame from base 1. In the germline V gene (reference sequence), CDR1 corresponds to LNHDA and CDR2 to SQIVND. Each donor gave one peripheral blood draw, about 110 mL on average, collected into heparinised tubes. Naive, central memory, regulatory and stem cell-like memory CD4+ T cells were sorted on a BD FACSAria II using a panel including CD45RO, CCR7, CD25, CD127, CD95 and CD27. A purity above 98% was achieved for all sorted populations. PBMCs were isolated immediately by Lymphoprep density gradient centrifugation and stained directly without culture. Samples were stained and sorted in pairs, with one healthy donor and one patient per experiment, so that batch effects were minimized. All of the isolated RNA was reverse transcribed with the High Capacity cDNA Reverse Transcription Kit, so expressed TCRB transcripts were sequenced. Naive, central memory and regulatory T cell samples underwent deep immunoSEQ sequencing, averaging about 3.57 million total reads per sample. Sorted cells were lysed in RLT buffer and RNA was extracted with DNase-treated RNeasy Micro or Mini kits, depending on cell number. Each cell subset was processed on its own to prevent cross-contamination, while patient and healthy donor samples were processed together. Using the immunoSEQ multiplex PCR, TCRB sequences were amplified from cDNA into 87-bp fragments spanning the CDR3 region. Amplicons were sequenced on the Illumina HiSeq platform. The source study handled its data this way. PCR bias was corrected computationally using synthetic template baselines, and reads within Hamming distance 2 were collapsed, with unmergeable singletons discarded. Reads were aligned to IMGT to assign V, D and J genes, CDR3 length, and insertions or deletions at six rearrangement sites. Within each subset, clonotype counts were normalized to the number of sorted cells before true diversity and Gini coefficients were calculated with the tcR R package. The overlap coefficient, calculated on TCRB nucleotide sequences, was used to quantify repertoire sharing. Out-of-frame TCRB sequences from naive cells were analyzed to stand in for the pre-selection repertoire. The immuneACCESS repertoire file appears here via TCRdb, limited to in-frame rearrangements. These files lack a portion of the clones; in checked studies, under half of the deficit traces to unresolved V genes, and the cause of the others is not known. For V, J and clone size, that table is used; D and trimming come from the DNA. The sample profile shows about half a million clones; 10% to 12% of them were found once. 0.046% of the sample comes from the top ten.

With regard to this clone: Which antigen it targets is not known. No base quality information exists; no much larger clone differs at one position.

The sequence links TRBV19 to TRBJ2-6; no D gene can be assigned with confidence. The specimen was naive CD4+ T cells from blood. The sample's cell subset or site label, decoded: true naive CD4+ T cells. This sequence was found in a woman younger than 30 in good health. The DNA is as follows: TGTGCCAGTAGGTTGGTGGGCTCCGGGGCCAACGTCCTGACTTTC. This gives the protein CASRLVGSGANVLTF.